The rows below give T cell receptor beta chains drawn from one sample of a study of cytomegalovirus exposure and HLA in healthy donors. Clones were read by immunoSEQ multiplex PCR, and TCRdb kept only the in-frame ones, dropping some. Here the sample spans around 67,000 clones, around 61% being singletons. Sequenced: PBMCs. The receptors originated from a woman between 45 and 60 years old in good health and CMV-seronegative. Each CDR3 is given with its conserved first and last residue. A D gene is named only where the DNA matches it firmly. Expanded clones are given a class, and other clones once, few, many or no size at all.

DNA: TGCAGCGCCTTAGACAGACGCTGGGCTGAAGCTTTCTTT
CDR3: CSALDRRWAEAFF
size: NA
D: NA
J: TRBJ1-1
V: TRBV29-1

DNA: TGTGCCTGGAGTGTAGGGACAAAAATGAACTATGGCTACACCTTC
CDR3: CAWSVGTKMNYGYTF
size: NA
D: NA
J: TRBJ1-2
V: TRBV30

DNA: TGTGCCAGCAGGCATACCCAGGCGTCTAACTATGGCTACACCTTC
CDR3: CASRHTQASNYGYTF
size: NA
D: NA
J: TRBJ1-2
V: TRBV6-5

DNA: TGTGCCAGCAGTCCACAAGGGGGGGGGCCGACTCCCACCACCTTC
CDR3: CASSPQGGGPTPTTF
size: NA
D: NA
J: TRBJ1-2
V: TRBV6-5

DNA: TGTGCCAGCAGCTTACTTATAGGAGTTAACACTGAAGCTTTCTTT
CDR3: CASSLLIGVNTEAFF
size: NA
D: NA
J: TRBJ1-1
V: TRBV7-8

DNA: TGTGCCAGCAGCGTGGGACAGGGAAGAACCTACGAGCAGTACTTC
CDR3: CASSVGQGRTYEQYF
size: NA
D: TRBD1
J: TRBJ2-7
V: TRBV9

DNA: TGTGCCAGCAGCTTGGGGACTAGCGAGAGGTCCCCCGAGCAGTACTTC
CDR3: CASSLGTSERSPEQYF
size: NA
D: TRBD2
J: TRBJ2-7
V: TRBV5-4

DNA: TGTGCCAGCAGTGAAGCTCTAGCGGGGGGCTACAATGAGCAGTTCTTC
CDR3: CASSEALAGGYNEQFF
size: NA
D: TRBD2
J: TRBJ2-1
V: TRBV6-4

DNA: TGTGCCAGCAATTCCCTAGCGGGGCACTACAATGAGCAGTTCTTC
CDR3: CASNSLAGHYNEQFF
size: NA
D: TRBD2
J: TRBJ2-1
V: TRBV7-9

DNA: TGTGCCAGCAGCTTAGGGCCAGGGGGCTGGGGTGCTGAAGCTTTCTTT
CDR3: CASSLGPGGWGAEAFF
size: NA
D: TRBD1
J: TRBJ1-1
V: TRBV7-2

DNA: TGTGCCAGCAGTTTTGGGGGGATGTTGTTTAACACTGAAGCTTTCTTT
CDR3: CASSFGGMLFNTEAFF
size: NA
D: NA
J: TRBJ1-1
V: TRBV28

DNA: TGTGCCAGCAGCCGACAATTTAGCTCCTACAATGAGCAGTTCTTC
CDR3: CASSRQFSSYNEQFF
size: few
D: NA
J: TRBJ2-1
V: TRBV7-3

DNA: TGTGCCATCAGAGACAGGGCTGGAAACACCATATATTTT
CDR3: CAIRDRAGNTIYF
size: NA
D: TRBD1
J: TRBJ1-3
V: TRBV10-3

DNA: TGTGCCAGCAGTTCGGGTTCCTCTGGCTTTGAAAAACTGTTTTTT
CDR3: CASSSGSSGFEKLFF
size: NA
D: NA
J: TRBJ1-4
V: TRBV27

DNA: TGTGCCAGCAGCTTAGGAACAGGGTACGGCGAGCAGTTCTTC
CDR3: CASSLGTGYGEQFF
size: NA
D: NA
J: TRBJ2-1
V: TRBV13

DNA: TGTGCCAGCAGCTTAGGGACAGGGAGGGACACAGATACGCAGTATTTT
CDR3: CASSLGTGRDTDTQYF
size: NA
D: NA
J: TRBJ2-3
V: TRBV7-9

DNA: TGTGCCAGCAGTTACTCGGCAGGGCTACCTGTCGGAGCTTTCTTT
CDR3: CASSYSAGLPVGAFF
size: few
D: NA
J: TRBJ1-1
V: TRBV6-5

DNA: TGTGCCAGCAGCTTCCCGGGGTCCATGAACACTGAAGCTTTCTTT
CDR3: CASSFPGSMNTEAFF
size: NA
D: NA
J: TRBJ1-1
V: TRBV5-4

DNA: TGTGCCAGCAGCTTAGTTTTGGAGACAGGGCTCTTCTCCTACGAGCAGTACTTC
CDR3: CASSLVLETGLFSYEQYF
size: NA
D: TRBD1
J: TRBJ2-7
V: TRBV7-2

DNA: TGTGCCAGCAGTTTCAACAGAAATGAAAAACTGTTTTTT
CDR3: CASSFNRNEKLFF
size: NA
D: NA
J: TRBJ1-4
V: TRBV27

DNA: TGCGCCAGCAGCCAAGTCGCCTTCCGGACAGGAAGCACAGATACGCAGTATTTT
CDR3: CASSQVAFRTGSTDTQYF
size: NA
D: TRBD1
J: TRBJ2-3
V: TRBV4-3

DNA: TGTGCCAGTAGTCTCATGGGACAGAACTCTGGAAACACCATATATTTT
CDR3: CASSLMGQNSGNTIYF
size: NA
D: TRBD1
J: TRBJ1-3
V: TRBV19

DNA: TGTGCCAGCAGCTTAACAGGGGGGAACACTGAAGCTTTCTTT
CDR3: CASSLTGGNTEAFF
size: few
D: NA
J: TRBJ1-1
V: TRBV7-3

DNA: TGCAGCGTTGGTGGAGGGCCCCTCTTACAGCAGTACTTC
CDR3: CSVGGGPLLQQYF
size: NA
D: NA
J: TRBJ2-7
V: TRBV29-1

DNA: TGTGCCAGCAGCCAAGCCGCAGATACGCAGTATTTT
CDR3: CASSQAADTQYF
size: few
D: NA
J: TRBJ2-3
V: TRBV14

DNA: TGTGCCAGCAGCGGAGACAGGGGGCGCAGCAATGAGCAGTTCTTC
CDR3: CASSGDRGRSNEQFF
size: NA
D: TRBD1
J: TRBJ2-1
V: TRBV5-6

DNA: TGTGCCAGTAGTATCGGACAGGGGGTTTACGAGCAGTACTTC
CDR3: CASSIGQGVYEQYF
size: NA
D: TRBD1
J: TRBJ2-7
V: TRBV19

DNA: TGTGCCAGCAGTGAACAGGCCCCAGTGGGAAAACTGTTTTTT
CDR3: CASSEQAPVGKLFF
size: once
D: NA
J: TRBJ1-4
V: TRBV2

DNA: TGTGCCAGCAGCTTAGCGTCCAGGGGATTAGGCGGCTACACCTTC
CDR3: CASSLASRGLGGYTF
size: few
D: NA
J: TRBJ1-2
V: TRBV7-8

DNA: TGCGCCAGCACCTTAAGGACGACAGGAAACACTGAAGCTTTCTTT
CDR3: CASTLRTTGNTEAFF
size: NA
D: NA
J: TRBJ1-1
V: TRBV4-3

DNA: TGTGCCAGCAGCAGGGACTCCAACCTAAACGAGCAGTACTTC
CDR3: CASSRDSNLNEQYF
size: NA
D: NA
J: TRBJ2-7
V: TRBV5-6

DNA: TGTGCCAGCAGCTCCGGGACAGGGGGCTCTAACTATGGCTACACCTTC
CDR3: CASSSGTGGSNYGYTF
size: few
D: TRBD1
J: TRBJ1-2
V: TRBV5-5

DNA: TGCGCCAGCAGCTGGACAGGGGACACTGAAGCTTTCTTT
CDR3: CASSWTGDTEAFF
size: few
D: TRBD1
J: TRBJ1-1
V: TRBV5-1

DNA: TGTGCCAGCAGTTCCCCTGGGACTAGCGGCTCCTACGAGCAGTACTTC
CDR3: CASSSPGTSGSYEQYF
size: NA
D: TRBD2
J: TRBJ2-7
V: TRBV28

DNA: TGTGCCATCAGTGGAACAGGGACCACAGATACGCAGTATTTT
CDR3: CAISGTGTTDTQYF
size: NA
D: NA
J: TRBJ2-3
V: TRBV10-3

DNA: TGTGCCAGCAGCGCAACTCAGGGGAGGGTGGACACTGAAGCTTTCTTT
CDR3: CASSATQGRVDTEAFF
size: NA
D: NA
J: TRBJ1-1
V: TRBV9

DNA: TGTGCCAGCAGTAAAGCGGCGCTCCCCTACGAGCAGTACTTC
CDR3: CASSKAALPYEQYF
size: NA
D: NA
J: TRBJ2-7
V: TRBV25-1

DNA: TGTTCCAGCAGCCGGGGACAGTTGAGCTCCTACGAGCAGTACTTC
CDR3: CSSSRGQLSSYEQYF
size: NA
D: TRBD1
J: TRBJ2-7
V: TRBV7-9

DNA: TGCGCCAGCAGCGATGGACAGGGGGGAGCCGAAAAACTGTTTTTT
CDR3: CASSDGQGGAEKLFF
size: NA
D: TRBD1
J: TRBJ1-4
V: TRBV4-3

DNA: TGTGCCAGCAGCTTATTGGCTAGCGGCGCTTTGGATACGCAGTATTTT
CDR3: CASSLLASGALDTQYF
size: few
D: TRBD2
J: TRBJ2-3
V: TRBV7-6

DNA: TGTGCCAGCAGCTTAGTAGCCAGGGTTTCACCCCTCCACTTT
CDR3: CASSLVARVSPLHF
size: NA
D: NA
J: TRBJ1-6
V: TRBV7-8

DNA: TGCGCCAGCAGCTTGGGCCGGGACAACCCTTACGAGCAGTACTTC
CDR3: CASSLGRDNPYEQYF
size: NA
D: NA
J: TRBJ2-7
V: TRBV5-1

DNA: TGTGCCAGCAGCGGCCAAAGGGGACAGGGGGCCCATGGCTACACCTTC
CDR3: CASSGQRGQGAHGYTF
size: NA
D: TRBD1
J: TRBJ1-2
V: TRBV5-4

DNA: TGTGCCAGCAGAATCGGACTAGCCAACGAGCAGTACTTC
CDR3: CASRIGLANEQYF
size: NA
D: TRBD2
J: TRBJ2-7
V: TRBV28

DNA: TGCGCCAGCAGCCCTACAGCTACTAGCGGGAGGGCGAGCGAGCAGTACTTC
CDR3: CASSPTATSGRASEQYF
size: NA
D: TRBD2
J: TRBJ2-7
V: TRBV4-3

DNA: TGTGCCAGCAGTTTATATGGGACAGCCTACACCGGGGAGCTGTTTTTT
CDR3: CASSLYGTAYTGELFF
size: NA
D: TRBD1
J: TRBJ2-2
V: TRBV27

DNA: TGTGCCAGCAGCCGACAGGGTGCAACTAATGAAAAACTGTTTTTT
CDR3: CASSRQGATNEKLFF
size: NA
D: TRBD1
J: TRBJ1-4
V: TRBV6-6

DNA: TGTGCCAGCAGGAGCGGAATCTACGAGCAGTACTTC
CDR3: CASRSGIYEQYF
size: many
D: NA
J: TRBJ2-7
V: TRBV28

DNA: TGTGCCAGCAGCTTAGTGGAGCCCTACGAGCAGTACTTC
CDR3: CASSLVEPYEQYF
size: few
D: NA
J: TRBJ2-7
V: TRBV7-8

DNA: TGCGCCAGCAGCTTGGATACAGGCTCCTACGAGCAGTACTTC
CDR3: CASSLDTGSYEQYF
size: NA
D: NA
J: TRBJ2-7
V: TRBV5-1

DNA: TGTGCCAGCAGTTTATCCCTCTATGGCTACACCTTC
CDR3: CASSLSLYGYTF
size: NA
D: NA
J: TRBJ1-2
V: TRBV28

DNA: TGCGCCAGCAGCACGGGGACAGGGACGAACACTGAAGCTTTCTTT
CDR3: CASSTGTGTNTEAFF
size: few
D: TRBD1
J: TRBJ1-1
V: TRBV5-1

DNA: TGCAGCGTTGGTCGGACAGGGAGTGCCTACGAGCAGTACTTC
CDR3: CSVGRTGSAYEQYF
size: once
D: TRBD1
J: TRBJ2-7
V: TRBV29-1

DNA: TGTGCCAGCAGCTGGGGACACACCCAAGACGGTGGCTACACCTTC
CDR3: CASSWGHTQDGGYTF
size: NA
D: NA
J: TRBJ1-2
V: TRBV5-4

DNA: TGTGCCAGTAGCGGACAGCTTAGCAATCAGCCCCAGCATTTT
CDR3: CASSGQLSNQPQHF
size: NA
D: NA
J: TRBJ1-5
V: TRBV19

DNA: TGTGCCCGAGACAGGGGCACCTCTGGAAACACCATATATTTT
CDR3: CARDRGTSGNTIYF
size: NA
D: TRBD1
J: TRBJ1-3
V: TRBV30

DNA: TGTGCCAGCAGCTTAGGTTCAGGGGGCAACATCTATGGCTACACCTTC
CDR3: CASSLGSGGNIYGYTF
size: few
D: TRBD1
J: TRBJ1-2
V: TRBV7-2

DNA: TGCGCCAGCAGCCCGGACAGGGGCACAGATACGCAGTATTTT
CDR3: CASSPDRGTDTQYF
size: NA
D: TRBD1
J: TRBJ2-3
V: TRBV4-1